A selection of T cell receptor beta chains follows, all from one sample in a study of cytomegalovirus exposure and HLA in healthy donors. TCRdb keeps only in-frame clones here, not all; method: immunoSEQ multiplex PCR. There are 150,000 or so clones in the sample; roughly 70% occur only once, and approximately 1.6% lies in the top ten. The source material was PBMCs. These receptors were obtained from a girl between 5 and 17 years old in good health and CMV-seronegative. The CDR3 runs from the conserved cysteine through the conserved F or W. D genes are given only for firm matches. A clone size is listed for some rows: how often the clone was seen (once, few, many), or a class if it is expanded.

cdr3_length	j_call	clone_size	d_call	v_call	cdr3_nt	cdr3_aa
15	TRBJ2-1	.	TRBD1	TRBV5-1	TGCGCCAGCAGCTTGGGGGCGACAGGGGACAATGAGCAGTTCTTC	CASSLGATGDNEQFF
12	TRBJ1-1	.	TRBD1	TRBV6-5	TGTGCCAGCAGGGGGACAGGAGGTGAAGCTTTCTTT	CASRGTGGEAFF
16	TRBJ2-1	.	.	TRBV5-8	TGTGCCAGCAGCCAAGCCATTCACTCGAAGGGGAATGAGCAGTTCTTC	CASSQAIHSKGNEQFF
14	TRBJ2-5	.	TRBD1	TRBV2	TGTGCCAGCAGCTCTGGGGACAGAGGAGAGACCCAGTACTTC	CASSSGDRGETQYF
13	TRBJ1-1	.	.	TRBV7-9	TGTGCCAGCAGCTTAAGCATAGACACTGAAGCTTTCTTT	CASSLSIDTEAFF
13	TRBJ2-5	.	.	TRBV6-5	TGTGCCACCGCGAGGGGGGGGGAAGAGACCCAGTACTTC	CATARGGEETQYF
14	TRBJ1-3	few	.	TRBV30	TGTGCCTGGAGCATGAGCTTCTCTGGAAACACCATATATTTT	CAWSMSFSGNTIYF
14	TRBJ2-5	.	.	TRBV4-1	TGCGCCAGCAGCCAAGATATCCAGAAGGAGACCCAGTACTTC	CASSQDIQKETQYF
20	TRBJ2-1	.	TRBD2	TRBV5-1	TGCGCCAGCAGCTGGACACCGACTAGCGGGGGGGCGGCATCCTACAATGAGCAGTTCTTC	CASSWTPTSGGAASYNEQFF
15	TRBJ2-3	.	.	TRBV7-9	TGTGCCAGCAGCCCCCCGGGGTTAAGCACAGATACGCAGTATTTT	CASSPPGLSTDTQYF
15	TRBJ2-7	.	.	TRBV21-1	TGTGCCAGTGTCTTTATGAGCAGGGGAACCTACGAGCAGTACTTC	CASVFMSRGTYEQYF
13	TRBJ1-2	.	.	TRBV9	TGTGCCAGCAGCGTAGCAGAATCCTATGGCTACACCTTC	CASSVAESYGYTF
15	TRBJ1-3	.	TRBD1	TRBV5-1	TGCGCCAGCAGCTTTTCCGGACAGGTAGGAAACACCATATATTTT	CASSFSGQVGNTIYF
16	TRBJ2-3	.	.	TRBV5-6	TGTGCCAGCAGTGGCGTGGGGGGGCCCTCAGCAGATACGCAGTATTTT	CASSGVGGPSADTQYF
13	TRBJ1-1	.	.	TRBV19	TGTGCCAGTAGACCTAAGCGGAGCACTGAAGCTTTCTTT	CASRPKRSTEAFF
15	TRBJ1-3	.	TRBD1	TRBV7-2	TGTGCCAGCAGCTATGACAGGGGGTTGGGAAACACCATATATTTT	CASSYDRGLGNTIYF
15	TRBJ2-6	.	TRBD2	TRBV11-2	TGTGCCGGGGCGGGGGGGGTTCTCGGGGCCAACGTCCTGACTTTC	CAGAGGVLGANVLTF
12	TRBJ1-2	.	.	TRBV5-1	TGCGCCAGCAGCTCCGACAGCTATGGCTACACCTTC	CASSSDSYGYTF
15	TRBJ1-2	.	.	TRBV5-1	TGCGCCAGCAGCCTACTCTTTGACAGCTTCTATGGCTACACCTTC	CASSLLFDSFYGYTF
15	TRBJ1-1	.	.	TRBV30	TGTGCCTGGCTGCCCGCCTATACTCCGAACACTGAAGCTTTCTTT	CAWLPAYTPNTEAFF
14	TRBJ1-1	.	TRBD1	TRBV5-1	TGCGCCAGCAGTTTCGACAGGGGGTACACTGAAGCTTTCTTT	CASSFDRGYTEAFF
13	TRBJ1-1	.	.	TRBV5-6	TGTGCCAGCAGCTTGTATCGTAGCACTGAAGCTTTCTTT	CASSLYRSTEAFF
13	TRBJ2-1	few	.	TRBV6-5	TGTGCCAGCAGTTTCCGACAGGGAGGTGAGCAGTTCTTC	CASSFRQGGEQFF